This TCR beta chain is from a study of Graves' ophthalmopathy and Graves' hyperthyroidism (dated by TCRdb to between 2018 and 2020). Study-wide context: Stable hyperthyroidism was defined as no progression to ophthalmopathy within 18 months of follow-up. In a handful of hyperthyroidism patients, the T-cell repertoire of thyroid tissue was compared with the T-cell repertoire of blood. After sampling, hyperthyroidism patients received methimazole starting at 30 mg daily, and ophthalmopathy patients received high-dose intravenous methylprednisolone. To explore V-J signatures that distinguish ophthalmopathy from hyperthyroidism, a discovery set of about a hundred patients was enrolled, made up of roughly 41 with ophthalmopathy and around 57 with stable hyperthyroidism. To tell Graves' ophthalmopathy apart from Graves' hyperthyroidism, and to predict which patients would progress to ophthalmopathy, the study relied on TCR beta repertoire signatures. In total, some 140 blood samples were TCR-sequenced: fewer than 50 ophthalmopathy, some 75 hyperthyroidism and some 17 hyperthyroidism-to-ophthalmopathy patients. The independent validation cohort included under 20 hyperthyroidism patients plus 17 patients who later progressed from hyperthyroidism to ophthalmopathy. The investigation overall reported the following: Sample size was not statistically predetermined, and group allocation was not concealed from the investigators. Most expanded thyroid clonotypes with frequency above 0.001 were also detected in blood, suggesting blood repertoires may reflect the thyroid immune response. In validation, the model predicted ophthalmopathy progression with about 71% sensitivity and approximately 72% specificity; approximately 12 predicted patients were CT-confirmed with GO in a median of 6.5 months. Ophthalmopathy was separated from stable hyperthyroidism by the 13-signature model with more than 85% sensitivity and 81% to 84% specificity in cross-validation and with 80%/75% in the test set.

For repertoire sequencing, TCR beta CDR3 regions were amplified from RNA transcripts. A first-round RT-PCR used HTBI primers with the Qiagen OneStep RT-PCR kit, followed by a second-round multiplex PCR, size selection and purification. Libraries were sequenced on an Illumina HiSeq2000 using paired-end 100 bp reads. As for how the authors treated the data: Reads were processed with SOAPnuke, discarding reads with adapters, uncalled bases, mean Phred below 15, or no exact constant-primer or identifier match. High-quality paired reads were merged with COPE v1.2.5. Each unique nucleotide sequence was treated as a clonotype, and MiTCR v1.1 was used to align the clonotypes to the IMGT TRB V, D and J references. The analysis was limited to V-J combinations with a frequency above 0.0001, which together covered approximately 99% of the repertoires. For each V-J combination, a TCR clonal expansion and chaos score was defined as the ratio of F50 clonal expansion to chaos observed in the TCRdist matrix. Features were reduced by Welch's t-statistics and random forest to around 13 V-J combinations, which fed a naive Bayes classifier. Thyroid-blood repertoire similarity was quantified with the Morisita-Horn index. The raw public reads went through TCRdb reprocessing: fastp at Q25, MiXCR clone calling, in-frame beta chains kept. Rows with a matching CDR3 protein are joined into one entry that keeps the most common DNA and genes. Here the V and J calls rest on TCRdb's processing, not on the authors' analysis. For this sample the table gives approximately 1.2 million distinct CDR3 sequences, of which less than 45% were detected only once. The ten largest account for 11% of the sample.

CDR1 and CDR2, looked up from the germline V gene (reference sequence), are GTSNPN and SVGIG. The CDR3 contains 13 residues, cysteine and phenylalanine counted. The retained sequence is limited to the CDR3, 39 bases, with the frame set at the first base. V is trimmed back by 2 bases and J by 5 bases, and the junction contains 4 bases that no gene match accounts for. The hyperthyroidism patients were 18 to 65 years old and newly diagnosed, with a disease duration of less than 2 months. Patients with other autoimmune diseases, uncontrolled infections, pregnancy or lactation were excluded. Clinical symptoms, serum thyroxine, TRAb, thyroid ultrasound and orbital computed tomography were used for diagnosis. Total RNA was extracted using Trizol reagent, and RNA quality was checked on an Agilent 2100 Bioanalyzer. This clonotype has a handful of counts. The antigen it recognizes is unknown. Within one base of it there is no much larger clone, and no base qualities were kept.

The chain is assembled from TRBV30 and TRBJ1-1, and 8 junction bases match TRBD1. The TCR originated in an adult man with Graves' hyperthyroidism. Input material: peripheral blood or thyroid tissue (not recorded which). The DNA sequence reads TGTGCCTGGAGTCAGGGGGCGATGACTGAAGCTTTCTTT. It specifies CAWSQGAMTEAFF.